This TCR beta chain was documented in a study of T cell responses to AZD1222 COVID-19 vaccine. The protocol was immunoSEQ multiplex PCR, while the TCRdb copy is restricted to in-frame clones and leaves out a portion. The sample lists 95,000 to 150,000 clones; approximately 90% were seen once. This sequence originates from an adult in good health. This sample comprised peripheral blood, obtained on day 0 of AZD1222 vaccination.

The CDR3 loop is CAWSSSTGKSNQPQHF. CDR3 nucleotides: TGTGCCTGGAGTTCCTCGACAGGGAAAAGCAATCAGCCCCAGCATTTT. The J gene is TRBJ1-5, the V gene TRBV30; 7 bases map to TRBD1. Trimming at V came to 2 bases and at J to 1 base, leaving 8 bases not matched to a gene. The germline V gene has CDR1 GTSNPN and CDR2 SVGIG (reference sequence). CDR3 size: 16 residues.